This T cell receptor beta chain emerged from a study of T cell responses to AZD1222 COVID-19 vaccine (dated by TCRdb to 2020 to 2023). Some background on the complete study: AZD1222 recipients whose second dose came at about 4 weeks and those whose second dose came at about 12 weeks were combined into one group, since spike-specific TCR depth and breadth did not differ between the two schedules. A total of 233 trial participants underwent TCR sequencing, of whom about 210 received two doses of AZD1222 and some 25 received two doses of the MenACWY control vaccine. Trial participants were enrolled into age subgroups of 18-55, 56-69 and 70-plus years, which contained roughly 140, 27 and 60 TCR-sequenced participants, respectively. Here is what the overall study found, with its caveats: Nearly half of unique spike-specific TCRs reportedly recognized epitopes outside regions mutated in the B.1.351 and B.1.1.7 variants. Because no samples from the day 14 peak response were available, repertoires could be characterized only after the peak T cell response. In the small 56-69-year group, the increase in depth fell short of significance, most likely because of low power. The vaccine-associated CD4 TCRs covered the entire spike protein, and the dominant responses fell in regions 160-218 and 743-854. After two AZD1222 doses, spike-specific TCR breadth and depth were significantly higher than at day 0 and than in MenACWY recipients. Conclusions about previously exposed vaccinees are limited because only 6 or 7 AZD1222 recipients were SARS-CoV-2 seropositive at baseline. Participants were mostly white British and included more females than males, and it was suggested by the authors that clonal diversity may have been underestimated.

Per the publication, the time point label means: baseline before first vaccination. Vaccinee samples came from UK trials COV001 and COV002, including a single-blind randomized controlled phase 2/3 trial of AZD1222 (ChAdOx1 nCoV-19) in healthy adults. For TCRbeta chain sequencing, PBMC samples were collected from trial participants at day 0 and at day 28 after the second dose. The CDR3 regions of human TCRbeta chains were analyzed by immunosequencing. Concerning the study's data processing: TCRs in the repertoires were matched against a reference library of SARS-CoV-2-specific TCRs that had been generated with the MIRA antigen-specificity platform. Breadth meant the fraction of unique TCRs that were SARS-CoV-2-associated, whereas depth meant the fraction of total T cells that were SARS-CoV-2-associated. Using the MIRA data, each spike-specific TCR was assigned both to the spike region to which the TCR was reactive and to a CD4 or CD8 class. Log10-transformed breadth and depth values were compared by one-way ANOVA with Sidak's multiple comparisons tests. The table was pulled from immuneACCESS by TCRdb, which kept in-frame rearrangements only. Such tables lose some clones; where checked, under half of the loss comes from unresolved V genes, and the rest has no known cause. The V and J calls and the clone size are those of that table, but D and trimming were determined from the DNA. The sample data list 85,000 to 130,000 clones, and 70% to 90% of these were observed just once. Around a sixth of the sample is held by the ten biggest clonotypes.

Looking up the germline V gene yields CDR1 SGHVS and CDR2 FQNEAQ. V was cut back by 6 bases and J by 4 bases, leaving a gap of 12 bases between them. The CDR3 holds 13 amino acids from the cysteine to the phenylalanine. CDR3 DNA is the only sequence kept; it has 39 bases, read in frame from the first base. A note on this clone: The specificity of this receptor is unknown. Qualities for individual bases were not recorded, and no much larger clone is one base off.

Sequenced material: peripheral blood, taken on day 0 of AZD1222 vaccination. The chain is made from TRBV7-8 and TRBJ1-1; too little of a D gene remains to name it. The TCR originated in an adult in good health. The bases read TGTGCCAGCAGTCGGGCGCGAGGCACTGAAGCTTTCTTT. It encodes CASSRARGTEAFF.